The sample holds one count of the clone carrying this TCR beta chain. The sample is drawn from a study of blood T cell repertoires in COVID-19. In the study overall: PBMCs, B-cell-depleted T cells, or T cells were the source of the cDNA or gDNA that made up the material.

CDR1 and CDR2 from the germline V gene are SEHNR and FQNEAQ (reference sequence). There are 18 residues in the CDR3. V lost 1 base and J lost 2; bases outside the gene matches: 12. Produced via immunoSEQ multiplex PCR; TCRdb's table is partial and in-frame only. The sample carries about 270,000 clones, 88% recorded once. Recruitment covered over 20 US areas and drew participants whose ages spanned about 18 to 89 years. Participant-given clinical history determined each cohort assignment. Sequencing was performed on PBMCs or T cells enriched from blood (not recorded which). This receptor was obtained from a woman aged 55-75 years in a cohort exposed to, infected with or recovered from COVID-19 (not recorded which). The rearrangement joins TRBV7-9 to TRBJ2-3; 7 bases fit TRBD1. The DNA for the CDR3 is TGTGCCAGCAGCTTAGTGCCCCGGTTGGGGACAGACACAGATACGCAGTATTTT. Translating gives CASSLVPRLGTDTDTQYF.